This TCR beta chain was captured by sequencing in a study of T cells in Graves' hyperthyroidism and ophthalmopathy. Notes on the study in general: The authors' 13 V-J model separated ophthalmopathy from stable hyperthyroidism. Blood held most thyroid clonotypes expanded above 0.001 frequency.

This clonotype was seen at least ten times. What it binds is not known. The PBMCs were taken from under 12 ml of fresh peripheral blood. Authors of the study amplified TCR beta CDR3 regions from RNA transcripts. The study used the HTBI primer set for a first-round RT-PCR of the TCR CDR3. Using its own MiXCR run on the multiplex PCR reads, TCRdb lists one record per CDR3 protein. The repertoire holds roughly 170,000 distinct CDR3 sequences, more than 15% seen once, with about 29% in the top ten. V shed 4 bases and J shed 0 bases, with 10 bases lying between them. This CDR3 comprises 14 residues. Germline lookup yields CDR1 LNHDA and CDR2 SQIVND (reference sequence).

The clonotype comes from a woman aged 50 to 65 with Graves' hyperthyroidism. What was sequenced was blood. The gene calls are TRBV19 and TRBJ2-7; D is perhaps TRBD1 (5 bases). DNA of the CDR3: TGTGCCAGTAGTACCCGACAGTCCTCCTACGAGCAGTACTTC. The encoded protein is CASSTRQSSYEQYF.